A single sample is the source of the 18 T cell receptor beta chains below, sequenced in a study of blood T cell repertoires in COVID-19. Here immunoSEQ multiplex PCR was the method, and the copy in TCRdb shows in-frame clones only, minus some. The data contain about 150,000 clones, approximately 91% of them singletons. The sample taken for sequencing was peripheral blood. All receptors derive from a woman aged 70-85 years with acute or convalescent COVID-19.

V is TRBV6-5 and J is TRBJ2-3; the D gene is possibly TRBD2 (6 bases). Per germline, CDR1 MNHEY and CDR2 SVGAGI. V was clipped by 2 bases and J by 2 bases, with 11 bases between them. The CDR3 length is 15 residues. The CDR3 DNA follows: TGTGCCAGCAGTTACATGGGGGGTTTCACAGATACGCAGTATTTT. As protein: CASSYMGGFTDTQYF.

The V call is TRBV5-1, the J call TRBJ2-3; 8 bases line up with TRBD2. The CDR3 has 18 amino acids. J lost 1 base, V lost 0 bases, and 10 bases had no gene match. Germline loops: CDR1 SGHRS, CDR2 YFSETQ. CDR3 bases: TGCGCCAGCAGCTTGGCGTGGTCGGGGGGGCGTGGCACAGATACGCAGTATTTT. Translating gives CASSLAWSGGRGTDTQYF.

The chain has TRBV6-1 and TRBJ1-6, with 9 bases aligning to TRBD1. The CDR3 consists of 16 residues. Germline V gene data show CDR1 as MNHNS and CDR2 as SASEGT. Trimming at V came to 4 bases and at J to 6 bases, leaving 7 bases not matched to a gene. The CDR3: CASSGTGEGANSPLHF. CDR3 sequence (DNA): TGTGCCAGCAGTGGGACAGGGGAGGGAGCTAATTCACCCCTCCACTTT.

A few counts support this clone. The chain combines TRBV24-1 with TRBJ2-5; the match to TRBD1 covers 10 bases. V trimming: 4 bases; J trimming: 4 bases; junction bases outside the gene matches: 8. CDR3 length equals 16 residues. The V gene's germline CDR1 is KGHDR and CDR2 SFDVKD. The CDR3: CATSDPGTGVGETQYF. CDR3 nucleotide sequence: TGTGCCACCAGTGACCCCGGGACAGGGGTGGGAGAGACCCAGTACTTC.

This sequence joins TRBV28 and TRBJ1-1; possibly TRBD1 for D (6 bases). The V gene's germline CDR1 is MDHEN and CDR2 SYDVKM. The CDR3 totals 15 residues. V gave up 4 bases and J gave up 1 base, with 13 bases separating them. The CDR3, as DNA: TGTGCCAGCAGTTCAAATTGGGGGCCGAACACTGAAGCTTTCTTT. Amino acid sequence: CASSSNWGPNTEAFF.

A few counts support this clone. The V gene is TRBV14, the J gene TRBJ1-6, with a tentative D call TRBD1 (6 bases). CDR1 and CDR2 from the germline V gene are SGHDN and FVKESK. The CDR3 runs to 15 residues. V dropped 4 bases and J dropped 10 bases, with 17 bases sitting between them. The CDR3 spells CASSPQQGRGSPLHF. In DNA, the CDR3 is TGTGCCAGCAGCCCCCAACAGGGTCGGGGATCACCCCTCCACTTT.

The chain carries TRBV2 and TRBJ1-5, with TRBD1 matching 8 bases. This CDR3 is 16 amino acids long. With V trimmed by 1 base and J by 4 bases, 6 bases remained unmatched. Germline CDR1 is SNHLY and CDR2 is FYNNEI. The CDR3 loop reads CASSEVRTGRNQPQHF. Written as DNA, the CDR3 is TGTGCCAGCAGTGAAGTGAGGACAGGGAGGAATCAGCCCCAGCATTTT.

The rearrangement links TRBV19 to TRBJ1-6; tentative D call: TRBD1 (6 bases). The CDR3 totals 13 residues. Germline-derived CDR1 and CDR2 are LNHDA and SQIVND (reference sequence). The germline V and J ends were trimmed by 7 bases and 8 bases, with 12 bases remaining between them. The CDR3 DNA reads as TGTGCCAGTACCCCAGGGGTTTATTCACCCCTCCACTTT. It codes for CASTPGVYSPLHF.

The chain couples TRBV7-8 to TRBJ2-5, with 9 positions matching TRBD1. The CDR3 is 14 amino acids. Germline CDR1 is SGHVS and CDR2 is FQNEAQ. V lost 5 bases and J lost 4; bases outside the gene matches: 5. This chain's CDR3 is CASSRDRGTETQYF. For the CDR3, the DNA is TGTGCCAGCAGCCGAGACAGGGGGACAGAGACCCAGTACTTC. Variable domain in full (rest from reference TRBV7-8 and TRBJ2-5): GAGVSQSPRYKVAKRGQDVALRCDPISGHVSLFWYQQALGQGPEFLTYFQNEAQLDKSGLPSDRFFAERPEGSVSTLKIQRTQQEDSAVYLCASSRDRGTETQYFGPGTRLLVL.

The chain is built from TRBV28 and TRBJ1-4; 7 bases line up with TRBD1. V gave up 4 bases and J gave up 5 bases; unmatched junction bases: 7. Germline-derived CDR1 and CDR2 are MDHEN and SYDVKM. The CDR3 runs 15 residues. CDR3 in amino acids: CASSSLDRLNEKLFF. The CDR3 DNA reads as TGTGCCAGCAGTTCCCTGGACAGGTTGAATGAAAAACTGTTTTTT.

Written as DNA, the CDR3 is TGTGCCAGCAGCCAATCATTTCCAGTGGCTAGCGGGGGATTGGGGGCCAAAAACATTCAGTACTTC. Protein product: CASSQSFPVASGGLGAKNIQYF. The gene calls are TRBV6-2 or TRBV6-3 and TRBJ2-4; TRBD2 matches at 10 bases. This CDR3 spans 22 amino acids. CDR1 MNHEY and CDR2 SVGEGT come from the germline V gene. V gave up 6 bases and J gave up 1 base; unmatched junction bases: 24.

This chain connects TRBV6-5 to TRBJ2-1; a weak D match, TRBD2 (5 bases). Between the trimmed V and J ends, which lost 4 bases and 4 bases, there was a span of 8 bases. The CDR3 runs to 13 residues. Looked up from germline, CDR1 is MNHEY and CDR2 is SVGAGI. The CDR3 bases are TGTGCCAGCAGTTCTAGCTCGTACAATGAGCAGTTCTTC. This gives the protein CASSSSSYNEQFF.

The chain links TRBV28 to TRBJ1-5; TRBD1 is a possible D gene (5 bases). This CDR3 contains 17 residues. Trimming cost V 3 bases and J 0 bases, with 15 bases left between them. From germline, CDR1 is MDHEN and CDR2 SYDVKM. The CDR3 spells CASSFDTGTYSNQPQHF. The CDR3 coding sequence is TGTGCCAGCAGTTTTGATACAGGAACTTATAGCAATCAGCCCCAGCATTTT.

This clone was picked up a small number of times. This rearrangement joins TRBV7-9 to TRBJ1-5, with D possibly TRBD1 on 5 matching bases. V lost 1 base and J 5 bases, leaving 6 bases between the germline ends. Germline loops: CDR1 SEHNR, CDR2 FQNEAQ (reference sequence). The CDR3 length is 13 residues. The CDR3 reads CASSLGGDQPQHF. The DNA for the CDR3 is TGTGCCAGCAGCTTAGGGGGGGATCAGCCCCAGCATTTT.

The chain couples TRBV2 to TRBJ2-7; D not certain. Deletions cut 4 bases from V and 0 bases from J, with 7 bases between. The CDR3 totals 13 residues. Germline V gene sequence: CDR1 SNHLY, CDR2 FYNNEI. The CDR3 reads CASSAHISYEQYV. In DNA form, the CDR3 reads TGTGCCAGCAGTGCACATATCTCCTACGAGCAGTACGTC.

The chain is built from TRBV30 and TRBJ2-5, with D possibly matching TRBD2 (5 bases). V was shortened by 4 bases and J by 4 bases, with 10 bases between the two germline ends. The CDR3 has 12 amino acids. CDR1 is GTSNPN and CDR2 is SVGIG in the germline V gene (reference sequence). The CDR3 sequence is CAWTRGVETQYF. CDR3 coding DNA: TGTGCCTGGACTCGGGGAGTAGAGACCCAGTACTTC. Full variable domain (remainder filled in from reference TRBV30 and TRBJ2-5): SQTIHQWPATLVQPVGSPLSLECTVEGTSNPNLYWYRQAAGRGLQLLFYSVGIGQISSEVPQNLSASRPQDRQFILSSKKLLLSDSGFYLCAWTRGVETQYFGPGTRLLVL.

The chain combines TRBV7-9 with TRBJ1-4; TRBD1 might be the D (5 bases). Germline CDR1 SEHNR, CDR2 FQNEAQ (reference sequence). The CDR3 loop spans 15 amino acids. V lost 5 bases and J 0 bases, leaving 10 bases between the germline ends. In DNA, the CDR3 is TGTGCCAGCAGCCGATCAGGGTCAACTAATGAAAAACTGTTTTTT. Protein: CASSRSGSTNEKLFF.

The V and J genes are TRBV30 and TRBJ2-3; possibly TRBD1 for D (6 bases). The ends were cut back, 4 bases at V and 2 bases at J, with 13 bases in the middle. The germline V gene encodes CDR1 GTSNPN and CDR2 SVGIG (reference sequence). The length of the CDR3 is 14 residues. CDR3 amino acids: CAWTRTVVTDTQYF. The CDR3 DNA reads TGTGCCTGGACTAGGACAGTCGTCACAGATACGCAGTATTTT.